The present TCR beta chain was sequenced within a study of immune cell composition in non-small cell lung cancer. The wider study: Tumours were mainly lung adenocarcinoma or squamous cell carcinoma.

This CDR3 region has 16 residues. With 8 bases removed from V and 2 bases from J, the gap between germline ends came to 19 bases. Germline-derived CDR1 and CDR2 are LNHDA and SQIVND (reference sequence). Some clones are missing from TCRdb's copy, which holds only in-frame ones; the method was immunoSEQ multiplex PCR. The sample has around 1,100 clones; approximately 69% are singletons. This TCR was sampled from a human donor with non-small cell lung cancer. What was sequenced was lung tumor tissue. V gene TRBV19 combines with J gene TRBJ2-1; TRBD2 is a possible D gene (5 bases). In DNA form, the CDR3 reads TGTGCCAGTCGGGGTATGGGGAGAAGAACCTACAATGAGCAGTTCTTC. Its translation is CASRGMGRRTYNEQFF.